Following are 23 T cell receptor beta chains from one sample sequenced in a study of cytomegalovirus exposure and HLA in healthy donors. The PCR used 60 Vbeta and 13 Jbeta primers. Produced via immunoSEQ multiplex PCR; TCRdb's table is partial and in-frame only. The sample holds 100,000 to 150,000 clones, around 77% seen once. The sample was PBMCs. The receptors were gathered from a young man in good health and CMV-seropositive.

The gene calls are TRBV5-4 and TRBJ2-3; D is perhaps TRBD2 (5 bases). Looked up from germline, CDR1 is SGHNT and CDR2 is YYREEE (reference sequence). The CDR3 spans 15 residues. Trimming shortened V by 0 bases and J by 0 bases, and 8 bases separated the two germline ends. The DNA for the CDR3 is TGTGCCAGCAGCTTGGAACTAGTTAGCACAGATACGCAGTATTTT. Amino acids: CASSLELVSTDTQYF.

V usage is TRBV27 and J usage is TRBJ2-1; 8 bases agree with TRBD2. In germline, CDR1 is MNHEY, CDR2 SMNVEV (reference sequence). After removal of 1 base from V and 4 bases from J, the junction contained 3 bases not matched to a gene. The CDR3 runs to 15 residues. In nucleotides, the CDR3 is TGTGCCAGCAGTTTATTAGCGGGGATTTACAATGAGCAGTTCTTC. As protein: CASSLLAGIYNEQFF.

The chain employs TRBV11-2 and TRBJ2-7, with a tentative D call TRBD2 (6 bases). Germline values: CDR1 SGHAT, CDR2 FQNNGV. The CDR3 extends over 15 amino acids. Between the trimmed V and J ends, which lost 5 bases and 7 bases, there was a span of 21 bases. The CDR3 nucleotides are TGTGCCAGCAGCGCGCTTGCGGGGTTCGGGGGTGAGCAGTACTTC. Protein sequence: CASSALAGFGGEQYF.

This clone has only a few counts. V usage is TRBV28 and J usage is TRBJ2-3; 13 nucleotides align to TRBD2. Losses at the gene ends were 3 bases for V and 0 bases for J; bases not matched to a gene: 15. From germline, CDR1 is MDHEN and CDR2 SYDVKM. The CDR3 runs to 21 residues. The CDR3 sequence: CASSFPFPGTSGVRSTDTQYF. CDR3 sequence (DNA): TGTGCCAGCAGTTTCCCTTTTCCGGGGACTAGCGGGGTTAGAAGCACAGATACGCAGTATTTT.

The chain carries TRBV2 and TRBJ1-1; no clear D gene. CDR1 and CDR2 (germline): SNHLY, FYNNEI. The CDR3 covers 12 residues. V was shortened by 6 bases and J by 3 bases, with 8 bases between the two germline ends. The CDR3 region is CASRVGYTEAFF. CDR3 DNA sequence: TGTGCCAGCAGAGTCGGGTACACTGAAGCTTTCTTT.

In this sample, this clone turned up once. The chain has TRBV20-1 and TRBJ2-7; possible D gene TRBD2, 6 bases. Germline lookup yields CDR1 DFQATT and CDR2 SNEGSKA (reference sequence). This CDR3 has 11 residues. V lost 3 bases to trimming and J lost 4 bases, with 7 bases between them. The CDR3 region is CSARGGYEQYF. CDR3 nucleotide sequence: TGCAGTGCTAGGGGGGGATACGAGCAGTACTTC.

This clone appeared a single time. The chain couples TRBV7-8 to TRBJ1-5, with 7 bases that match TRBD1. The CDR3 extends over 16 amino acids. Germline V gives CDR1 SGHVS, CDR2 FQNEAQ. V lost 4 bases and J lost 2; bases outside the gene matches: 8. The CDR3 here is CASSSTGATGNQPQHF. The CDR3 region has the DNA TGTGCCAGCAGCTCCACAGGGGCGACTGGCAATCAGCCCCAGCATTTT.

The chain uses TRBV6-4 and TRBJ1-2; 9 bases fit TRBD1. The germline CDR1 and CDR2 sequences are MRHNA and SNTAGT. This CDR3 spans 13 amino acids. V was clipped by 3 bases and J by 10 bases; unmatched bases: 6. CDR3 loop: CASSEYRGRDYTF. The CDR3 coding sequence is TGTGCCAGCAGTGAGTACAGGGGGCGAGACTACACCTTC.

CDR3 in amino acids: CASSLKQGIGSTDTQYF. Here the CDR3 DNA reads TGTGCCAGCAGCTTGAAGCAGGGGATCGGCAGCACAGATACGCAGTATTTT. V is TRBV7-6 and J is TRBJ2-3; TRBD1 is a possible D gene (6 bases). This CDR3 contains 17 residues. Germline CDR1 is SGHVS and CDR2 is FNYEAQ. Between the trimmed V and J ends, which lost 3 bases and 0 bases, there was a span of 16 bases.

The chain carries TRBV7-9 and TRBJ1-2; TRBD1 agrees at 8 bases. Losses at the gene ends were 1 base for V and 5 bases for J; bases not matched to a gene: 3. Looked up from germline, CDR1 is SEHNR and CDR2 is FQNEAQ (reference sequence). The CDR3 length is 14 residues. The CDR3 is CASSLGDRLYGYTF. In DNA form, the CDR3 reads TGTGCCAGCAGCTTAGGGGACAGGCTGTATGGCTACACCTTC.

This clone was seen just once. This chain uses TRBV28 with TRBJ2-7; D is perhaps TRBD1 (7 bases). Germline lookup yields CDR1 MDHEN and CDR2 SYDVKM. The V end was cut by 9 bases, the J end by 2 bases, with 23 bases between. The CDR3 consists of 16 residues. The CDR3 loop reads CASTDRAGNQTYEQYF. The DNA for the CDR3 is TGTGCCAGTACTGACAGGGCGGGAAATCAAACCTACGAGCAGTACTTC.

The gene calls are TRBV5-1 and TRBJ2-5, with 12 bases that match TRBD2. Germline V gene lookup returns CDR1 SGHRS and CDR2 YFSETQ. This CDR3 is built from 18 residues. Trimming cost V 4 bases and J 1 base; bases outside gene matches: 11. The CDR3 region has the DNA TGCGCCAGCAGCACCGGACTAGCGGGGAAGGTGCTCCAAGAGACCCAGTACTTC. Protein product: CASSTGLAGKVLQETQYF. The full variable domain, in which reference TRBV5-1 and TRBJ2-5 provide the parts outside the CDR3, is KAGVTQTPRYLIKTRGQQVTLSCSPISGHRSVSWYQQTPGQGLQFLFEYFSETQRNKGNFPGRFSGRQFSNSRSEMNVSTLELGDSALYLCASSTGLAGKVLQETQYFGPGTRLLVL.

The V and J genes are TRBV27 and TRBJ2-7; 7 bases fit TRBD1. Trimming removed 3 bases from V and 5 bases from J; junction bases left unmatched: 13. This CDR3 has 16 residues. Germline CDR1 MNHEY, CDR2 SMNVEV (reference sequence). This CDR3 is CASSFSRDSEEDEQYF. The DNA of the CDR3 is TGTGCCAGCAGTTTCTCCCGGGACAGTGAGGAAGACGAGCAGTACTTC.

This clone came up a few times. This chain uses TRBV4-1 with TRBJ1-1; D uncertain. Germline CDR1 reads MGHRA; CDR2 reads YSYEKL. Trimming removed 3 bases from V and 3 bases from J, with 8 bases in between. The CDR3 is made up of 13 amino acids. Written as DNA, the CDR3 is TGCGCCAGCAGCCATGGGGAGGACACTGAAGCTTTCTTT. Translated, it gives CASSHGEDTEAFF.

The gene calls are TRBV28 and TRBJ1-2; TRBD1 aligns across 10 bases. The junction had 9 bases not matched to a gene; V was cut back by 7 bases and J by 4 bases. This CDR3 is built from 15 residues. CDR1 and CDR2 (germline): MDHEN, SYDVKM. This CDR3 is CASIGPGTGVYGYTF. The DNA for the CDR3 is TGTGCCAGCATCGGACCCGGGACAGGGGTCTATGGCTACACCTTC.

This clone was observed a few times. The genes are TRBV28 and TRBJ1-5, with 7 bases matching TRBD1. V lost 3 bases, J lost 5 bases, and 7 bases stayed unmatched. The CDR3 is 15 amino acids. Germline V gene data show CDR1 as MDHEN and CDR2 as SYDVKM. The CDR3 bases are TGTGCCAGCAGTTTCTACAGGGGTCGCGATCAGCCCCAGCATTTT. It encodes CASSFYRGRDQPQHF.

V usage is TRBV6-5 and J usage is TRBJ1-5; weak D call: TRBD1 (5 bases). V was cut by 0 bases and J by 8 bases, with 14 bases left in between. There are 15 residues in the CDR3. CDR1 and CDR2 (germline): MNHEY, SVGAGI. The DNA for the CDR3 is TGTGCCAGCAGTTACTCGGGGCAGGCCAGAGAGCCCCAGCATTTT. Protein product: CASSYSGQAREPQHF.

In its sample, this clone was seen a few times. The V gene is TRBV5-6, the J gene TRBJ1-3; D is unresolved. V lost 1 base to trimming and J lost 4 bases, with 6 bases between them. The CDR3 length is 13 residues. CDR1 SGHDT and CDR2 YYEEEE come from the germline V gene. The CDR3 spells CASSLIGGNTIYF. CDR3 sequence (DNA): TGTGCCAGCAGCTTGATCGGGGGAAACACCATATATTTT.

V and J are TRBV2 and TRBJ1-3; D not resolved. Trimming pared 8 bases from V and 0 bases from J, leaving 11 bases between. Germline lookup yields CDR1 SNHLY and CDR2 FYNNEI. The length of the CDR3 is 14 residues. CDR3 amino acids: CASLETLSGNTIYF. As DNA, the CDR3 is TGTGCCAGCCTAGAGACCCTCTCTGGAAACACCATATATTTT.

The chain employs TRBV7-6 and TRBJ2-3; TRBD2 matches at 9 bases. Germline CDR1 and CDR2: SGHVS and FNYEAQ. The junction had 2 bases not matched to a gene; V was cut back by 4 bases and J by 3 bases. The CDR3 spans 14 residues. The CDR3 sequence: CASSWLAGTDTQYF. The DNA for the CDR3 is TGTGCCAGCAGCTGGCTAGCGGGGACAGATACGCAGTATTTT.

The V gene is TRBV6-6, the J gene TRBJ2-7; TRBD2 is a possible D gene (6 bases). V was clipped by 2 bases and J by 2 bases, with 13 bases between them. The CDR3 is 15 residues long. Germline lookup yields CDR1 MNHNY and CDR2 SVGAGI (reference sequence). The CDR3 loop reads CASSYVSGLTYEQYF. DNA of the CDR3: TGTGCCAGCAGTTACGTCAGCGGACTAACCTACGAGCAGTACTTC.

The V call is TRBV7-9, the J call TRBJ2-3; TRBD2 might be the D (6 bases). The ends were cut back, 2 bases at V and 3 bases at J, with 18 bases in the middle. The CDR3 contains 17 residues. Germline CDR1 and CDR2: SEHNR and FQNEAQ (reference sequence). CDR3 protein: CASSLSRETYKTDTQYF. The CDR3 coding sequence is TGTGCCAGCAGCTTATCACGGGAGACTTACAAGACAGATACGCAGTATTTT.

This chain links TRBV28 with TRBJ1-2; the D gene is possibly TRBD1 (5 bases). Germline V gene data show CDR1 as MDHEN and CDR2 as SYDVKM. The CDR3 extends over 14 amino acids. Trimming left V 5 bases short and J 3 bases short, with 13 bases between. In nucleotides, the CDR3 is TGTGCCAGCAGTCAAACAGGTTTCGACTATGGCTACACCTTC. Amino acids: CASSQTGFDYGYTF.